The 19 T cell receptor beta chains below all came from one sample that was sequenced in a study of T cells in localized non-small cell lung cancer. The assay was immunoSEQ multiplex PCR, and TCRdb's table has in-frame clones only and misses some. The table lists about 31,000 clones, approximately 94% of them singletons, with 0.73% in the top ten. Sequencing was performed on peripheral blood, taken before any cancer treatment. These receptors were taken from a woman aged 35 to 69 with stage I lung adenocarcinoma.

V and J are TRBV11-3 and TRBJ1-1; no clear D. V dropped 5 bases and J dropped 1 base, with 11 bases sitting between them. The length of the CDR3 is 14 residues. In germline, CDR1 is SGHNT, CDR2 YENEEA. CDR3 DNA: TGTGCCAGCAGCCTTAGGAAACGGAACACTGAAGCTTTCTTT. The encoded protein is CASSLRKRNTEAFF.

The chain has TRBV7-2 and TRBJ2-1; no firm D call. Trimming took 2 bases from V and 4 from J, leaving 18 bases between them. Germline CDR1 reads SGHTA; CDR2 reads FQGNSA. The CDR3 contains 17 residues. The CDR3 nucleotides are TGTGCCAGCAGCTTACGGTGGCGGACGCTTTATTACAATGAGCAGTTCTTC. Encoded protein: CASSLRWRTLYYNEQFF.

This clone showed up just once. This chain uses TRBV5-1 with TRBJ2-2; possible D gene TRBD1, 6 bases. CDR1 SGHRS and CDR2 YFSETQ come from the germline V gene. The V gene lost 1 base and the J gene lost 7 bases, with 14 bases spanning the gap. The CDR3 covers 15 residues. For the CDR3, the DNA is TGCGCCAGCAGCTTGTTTACAGGGAGTGGCGGGGAGCTGTTTTTT. Its translation is CASSLFTGSGGELFF.

Written as DNA, the CDR3 is TGTGCCAGCAGCTTAGGGGGCAGGGGAACTTACACTGAAGCTTTCTTT. It encodes CASSLGGRGTYTEAFF. This chain uses TRBV7-6 with TRBJ1-1; D is possibly TRBD1 (6 bases). Trimming shortened V by 1 base and J by 3 bases, and 15 bases separated the two germline ends. This CDR3 spans 16 amino acids. CDR1 and CDR2 (germline): SGHVS, FNYEAQ.

The V and J genes are TRBV7-2 and TRBJ2-3, with 10 positions matching TRBD2. The CDR3 spans 15 residues. Germline lookup yields CDR1 SGHTA and CDR2 FQGNSA. J gave up 4 bases and V 3 bases, and 4 bases lay outside the gene matches. The CDR3 reads CASSLASGGSDTQYF. CDR3 DNA sequence: TGTGCCAGCAGCTTGGCTAGCGGGGGCTCAGATACGCAGTATTTT. Drawing the rest from reference TRBV7-2 and TRBJ2-3, the complete variable domain is GAGVSQSPSNKVTEKGKDVELRCDPISGHTALYWYRQSLGQGLEFLIYFQGNSAPDKSGLPSDRFSAERTGGSVSTLTIQRTQQEDSAVYLCASSLASGGSDTQYFGPGTRLTVL.

The chain combines TRBV4-3 with TRBJ1-2, with D hard to call. Trimming removed 0 bases from V and 2 bases from J, with 10 bases in between. The CDR3 totals 15 residues. Germline V lookup: CDR1 LGHNA, CDR2 YSLEER. In DNA, the CDR3 is TGCGCCAGCAGCCAAGATGCATGGGCGAACTATGGCTACACCTTC. Its protein is CASSQDAWANYGYTF.

The genes are TRBV5-5 and TRBJ1-5; the D is unclear. The CDR3 has 14 amino acids. Germline values: CDR1 SGHKS, CDR2 YYEKEE (reference sequence). V lost 2 bases, J lost 3 bases, and 9 bases lay in between. The CDR3: CASSFLGTNQPQHF. CDR3 coding DNA: TGTGCCAGCAGCTTCTTAGGTACCAATCAGCCCCAGCATTTT.

The chain joins TRBV21-1 to TRBJ2-5. TRBV21-1 is noted as a pseudogene. The CDR3 consists of 16 residues. In DNA, the CDR3 is TGTGCCAGCAGCAAAGAGGAAGGGTTAGGCCGAGAGACCCAGTACTTC. As protein: CASSKEEGLGRETQYF.

The gene calls are TRBV6-6 and TRBJ2-3; D is perhaps TRBD1 or TRBD2 (5 bases each). The CDR3 loop spans 15 amino acids. CDR1 and CDR2 from the germline V gene are MNHNY and SVGAGI (reference sequence). Between the trimmed V and J ends, which lost 0 bases and 2 bases, there was a span of 9 bases. CDR3 amino acids: CASSYSGVYTDTQYF. The CDR3 bases are TGTGCCAGCAGTTACTCGGGGGTCTACACAGATACGCAGTATTTT.

The rearrangement uses TRBV7-8 and TRBJ2-7; D gene unclear. V was pared by 1 base and J by 0 bases, with 10 bases between. This CDR3 is 15 amino acids long. Per the germline V gene, CDR1 is SGHVS and CDR2 is FQNEAQ. CDR3 sequence: CASSLGPRSSYEQYF. The CDR3 DNA reads TGTGCCAGCAGCTTAGGTCCCCGAAGCTCCTACGAGCAGTACTTC.

The chain is built from TRBV27 and TRBJ2-1; 7 nucleotides agree with TRBD2. Unmatched junction bases numbered 11, after V lost 1 base and J lost 8 bases. This CDR3 comprises 16 residues. Germline V gives CDR1 MNHEY, CDR2 SMNVEV (reference sequence). CDR3 protein: CASSLLAGVVVDEQFF. The CDR3 DNA follows: TGTGCCAGCAGTTTATTAGCGGGTGTAGTAGTAGATGAGCAGTTCTTC.

This sequence joins TRBV19 and TRBJ2-7; D is undetermined. V lost 1 base and J 0 bases, leaving 10 bases between the germline ends. CDR1 LNHDA and CDR2 SQIVND come from the germline V gene (reference sequence). CDR3 length: 15 residues. CDR3 sequence (DNA): TGTGCCAGTAGTATAGCGGGCCGACCCTCCTACGAGCAGTACTTC. This translates into CASSIAGRPSYEQYF.

The V gene is TRBV19, the J gene TRBJ2-5; D gene unclear. Germline lookup yields CDR1 LNHDA and CDR2 SQIVND (reference sequence). V lost 6 bases, J lost 4 bases, and 9 bases lay in between. CDR3 length: 12 amino acids. CDR3 DNA: TGTGCCAGTAGCGAGGTTCGAGAGACCCAGTACTTC. Residues: CASSEVRETQYF.

In its sample, this clone was seen a few times. The chain couples TRBV7-9 to TRBJ1-1; tentatively, D is TRBD1 (5 bases). The germline V gene encodes CDR1 SEHNR and CDR2 FQNEAQ (reference sequence). The CDR3 is 14 amino acids. With 1 base removed from V and 4 bases from J, the gap between germline ends came to 10 bases. CDR3 sequence (DNA): TGTGCCAGCAGCTTAGATACTGGGGGCACTGAAGCTTTCTTT. Protein: CASSLDTGGTEAFF. Full variable domain (outside the CDR3, taken from reference TRBV7-9 and TRBJ1-1): DTGVSQNPRHKITKRGQNVTFRCDPISEHNRLYWYRQTLGQGPEFLTYFQNEAQLEKSRLLSDRFSAERPKGSFSTLEIQRTEQGDSAMYLCASSLDTGGTEAFFGQGTRLTVV.

The CDR3, as DNA: TGTGCCAGCAGTCTTACATATGTGGACGAGCAGTACTTC. The encoded protein is CASSLTYVDEQYF. The chain recombines TRBV14 with TRBJ2-7; D is uncertain. Germline-derived CDR1 and CDR2 are SGHDN and FVKESK. Trimming cost V 6 bases and J 5 bases, with 14 bases left between them. There are 13 residues in the CDR3.

The genes are TRBV19 and TRBJ2-4; D gene unclear. The ends were cut back, 5 bases at V and 7 bases at J, with 6 bases in the middle. The CDR3 consists of 11 residues. Germline-derived CDR1 and CDR2 are LNHDA and SQIVND (reference sequence). The CDR3 sequence: CASSVANIQYF. In DNA, the CDR3 is TGTGCCAGTAGTGTAGCTAACATTCAGTACTTC.

The chain links TRBV7-9 to TRBJ2-1, with a possible D match to TRBD2 (7 bases). The V end was cut by 5 bases, the J end by 8 bases, with 16 bases between. The germline V gene has CDR1 SEHNR and CDR2 FQNEAQ (reference sequence). The CDR3 loop spans 14 amino acids. This CDR3 reads CASSRNGGADEQFF. The DNA of the CDR3 is TGTGCCAGCAGCCGGAATGGGGGGGCCGATGAGCAGTTCTTC.

The rearrangement links TRBV7-8 to TRBJ1-5, with a tentative D call TRBD1 (6 bases). Deletions cut 0 bases from V and 4 bases from J, with 13 bases between. The CDR3 is made up of 16 amino acids. Germline lookup yields CDR1 SGHVS and CDR2 FQNEAQ. The CDR3 DNA reads TGTGCCAGCAGCTTAGCGGCTGGGGGGCGGAATCAGCCCCAGCATTTT. Protein product: CASSLAAGGRNQPQHF. Supplemented by reference TRBV7-8 and TRBJ1-5, the full variable domain reads GAGVSQSPRYKVAKRGQDVALRCDPISGHVSLFWYQQALGQGPEFLTYFQNEAQLDKSGLPSDRFFAERPEGSVSTLKIQRTQQEDSAVYLCASSLAAGGRNQPQHFGDGTRLSIL.

The chain couples TRBV19 to TRBJ1-1, with a tentative D call TRBD1 (6 bases). Per germline, CDR1 LNHDA and CDR2 SQIVND (reference sequence). The CDR3 runs to 14 residues. The V gene lost 6 bases and the J gene lost 0 bases, with 11 bases spanning the gap. The CDR3 loop is CASRGQLMNTEAFF. The CDR3 coding sequence is TGTGCCAGTAGGGGACAACTTATGAACACTGAAGCTTTCTTT.